Reported below is one TCR beta chain. Its antigen is currently unknown. V gave up 9 bases and J gave up 7 bases; unmatched junction bases: 3. In germline, CDR1 is LNHDA, CDR2 SQIVND (reference sequence). The CDR3 has 13 residues. Some clones are missing from TCRdb's copy, which holds only in-frame ones; the method was immunoSEQ multiplex PCR. The sample carries under 200,000 clones, just under 90% recorded once. This sample stems from a study of cytomegalovirus exposure and HLA in healthy donors. Whole-study results and caveats: Cytomegalovirus association was listed for 164 TCR beta chains. The majority of TCR sequences were rare, yet some public TCRs appeared in many donors. Subsequent analysis of the roughly 120 validation repertoires found a tendency for first-cohort TCR clusters to co-occur.

From the roughly 120-subject validation cohort, which was separate from the approximately 670-subject first cohort, the donors were drawn. Input material: PBMCs. The receptor was derived from a man between 18 and 29 years old in good health and CMV-seropositive. The rearrangement links TRBV19 to TRBJ2-1, with 13 nucleotides matching TRBD2. CDR3 amino acids: CASGTSGANEQFF. In DNA form, the CDR3 reads TGTGCCAGCGGGACTAGCGGGGCGAATGAGCAGTTCTTC.